This T cell receptor (beta chain) was found in a study of T cells in women clearing cervical HPV infection. Measured with immunoSEQ multiplex PCR; TCRdb has only the in-frame clones, and not every one. Here the sample table reports roughly 38,000 clones. Sequenced sample: blood buffy coat. The sequence came from a woman aged 18 to 75 with a cervical HPV16 infection that either progressed to CIN3+ or cleared (not recorded which).

The CDR3 is CASSLGLANEQFF. The DNA read from the CDR3 is TGTGCCAGCAGCTTAGGACTAGCGAATGAG. The chain couples TRBV7-9 to TRBJ2-1, with 8 bases fitting TRBD2. Read coverage stops 3 residues before the CDR3 terminus; the germline J gene supplies the remainder. The CDR3 extends over 13 amino acids. V was clipped by 1 base and J by 7 bases; unmatched bases: 0. In germline, CDR1 is SEHNR, CDR2 FQNEAQ (reference sequence). The variable domain in full, with the rest retrieved from reference TRBV7-9 and TRBJ2-1, is DTGVSQNPRHKITKRGQNVTFRCDPISEHNRLYWYRQTLGQGPEFLTYFQNEAQLEKSRLLSDRFSAERPKGSFSTLEIQRTEQGDSAMYLCASSLGLANEQFFGPGTRLTVL.